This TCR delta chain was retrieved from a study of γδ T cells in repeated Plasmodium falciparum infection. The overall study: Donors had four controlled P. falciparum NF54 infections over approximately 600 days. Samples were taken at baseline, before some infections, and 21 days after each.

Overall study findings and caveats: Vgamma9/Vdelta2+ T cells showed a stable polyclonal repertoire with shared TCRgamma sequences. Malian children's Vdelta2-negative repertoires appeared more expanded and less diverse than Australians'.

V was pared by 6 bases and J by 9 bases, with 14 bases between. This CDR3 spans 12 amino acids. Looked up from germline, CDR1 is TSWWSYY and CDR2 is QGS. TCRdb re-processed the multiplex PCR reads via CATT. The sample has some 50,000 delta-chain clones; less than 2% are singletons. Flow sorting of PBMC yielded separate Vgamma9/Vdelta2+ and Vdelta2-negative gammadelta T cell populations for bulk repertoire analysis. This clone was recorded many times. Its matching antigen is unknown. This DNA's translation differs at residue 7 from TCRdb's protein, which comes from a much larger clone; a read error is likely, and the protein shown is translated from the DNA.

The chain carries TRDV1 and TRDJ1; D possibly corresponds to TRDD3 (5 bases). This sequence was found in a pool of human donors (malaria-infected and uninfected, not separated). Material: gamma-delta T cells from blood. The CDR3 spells CALGRGRGELIF. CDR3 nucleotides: TGTGCTCTTGGTCGGGGGCGAGGAGAACTCATCTTT.